This TCR beta chain comes out of a study of blood T cell repertoires in COVID-19. In the study overall: PBMCs, B-cell-depleted T cells, or T cells provided the cDNA or gDNA that made up the material.

Germline V gene lookup returns CDR1 SGHRS and CDR2 YFSETQ. V gave up 0 bases and J gave up 1 base, with 9 bases separating them. The CDR3 has 15 amino acids. Libraries were prepared by immunoSEQ multiplex PCR; TCRdb keeps only in-frame clonotypes and omits some of them. The profile covers about 250,000 clones, with over 75% appearing a single time and about 1% taken by the ten largest. The clonotype originates from a human donor with COVID-19, enrolled during active disease. The donor label of this sample is uncertain. This chain joins TRBV5-1 and TRBJ2-3; possible D gene TRBD2, 6 bases. Source material: peripheral blood. The CDR3 DNA reads as TGCGCCAGCAGCTTGGAGGCTAGCGGCACAGATACGCAGTATTTT. Its protein product is CASSLEASGTDTQYF.